Presented here are 13 T cell receptor beta chains from one specimen sequenced in a study of T cells in Graves' hyperthyroidism and ophthalmopathy. Amplified TCR beta CDR3 regions came from RNA transcripts. Primed by the HTBI set, a first-round RT-PCR was run on the TCR CDR3. TCRdb re-analysed the multiplex PCR reads in MiXCR, keeping a single row per CDR3 protein. The sample consists of about 210,000 distinct CDR3 sequences, around 16% of them appearing once. The sample taken for sequencing was blood. These receptors all come from a man between 35 and 55 years old with Graves' hyperthyroidism.

This chain connects TRBV9 to TRBJ1-2; D not resolved. Deletions cut 7 bases from V and 5 bases from J, with 6 bases between. Germline values: CDR1 SGDLS, CDR2 YYNGEE. The CDR3 length is 10 residues. The CDR3 coding sequence is TGTGCCAGCGGGAATTATGGCTACACCTTC. Amino acid sequence: CASGNYGYTF.

Many counts were recorded for this clonotype. V gene TRBV27 combines with J gene TRBJ1-5, with D perhaps matching TRBD1 (5 bases). Germline CDR1 and CDR2: MNHEY and SMNVEV (reference sequence). Trimming removed 8 bases from V and 7 bases from J, with 9 bases in between. The CDR3 sequence is 11 residues long. CDR3 region: CASPGGQPQHF. The CDR3 coding sequence is TGTGCCAGCCCCGGGGGGCAGCCCCAGCATTTT.

This clonotype was seen a few times. V gene TRBV4-3 combines with J gene TRBJ2-5; 10 positions agree with TRBD1. The CDR3 contains 15 residues. CDR1 and CDR2 (germline): LGHNA, YSLEER. Trimming removed 4 bases from V and 5 bases from J; junction bases left unmatched: 7. The CDR3 coding sequence is TGCGCCAGCAGCCTCGGGACAGGGGATTTGGAGACCCAGTACTTC. Amino acids: CASSLGTGDLETQYF.

This clonotype was observed many times. The V gene is TRBV30, the J gene TRBJ1-5; D is possibly TRBD1 (5 bases). The CDR3 loop spans 15 amino acids. CDR1 and CDR2 from the germline V gene are GTSNPN and SVGIG (reference sequence). V gave up 0 bases and J gave up 2 bases, with 11 bases separating them. In nucleotides, the CDR3 is TGTGCCTGGAGTGTGGGGACCCTCGGCAATCAGCCCCAGCATTTT. Its translation is CAWSVGTLGNQPQHF.

In its sample, this clonotype was seen many times. The rearrangement uses TRBV4-2 and TRBJ1-1; D gene ambiguous. Germline CDR1 is LGHNA and CDR2 is YNFKEQ. V was cut by 0 bases and J by 0 bases, with 5 bases left in between. The CDR3 contains 14 residues. CDR3 in DNA: TGTGCCAGCAGCCAAGAACAGATGAACACTGAAGCTTTCTTT. This gives the protein CASSQEQMNTEAFF.

This clonotype occurred many times. The CDR3 region has the DNA TGTGCCAGCAGTGACAGGGCCCTAGAAAGTCAGCCCCAGCATTTT. Protein: CASSDRALESQPQHF. This chain uses TRBV2 with TRBJ1-5, with D maybe TRBD1 (5 bases). Per germline, CDR1 SNHLY and CDR2 FYNNEI. V was pared by 3 bases and J by 6 bases, with 15 bases between. This CDR3 spans 15 amino acids.

The genes are TRBV28 and TRBJ2-2, with D possibly matching TRBD1 (5 bases). The CDR3 spans 14 residues. V was trimmed by 2 bases and J by 3 bases, leaving 7 bases between them. Germline CDR1 and CDR2: MDHEN and SYDVKM. CDR3 sequence: CASSLGHYTGELFF. The CDR3 nucleotides read TGTGCCAGCAGTTTAGGACACTACACCGGGGAGCTGTTTTTT.

This clonotype turned up a few times. V is TRBV6-2 or TRBV6-3 and J is TRBJ2-6; tentatively, D is TRBD2 (6 bases). V was pared by 2 bases and J by 6 bases, with 17 bases between. CDR3 length: 17 residues. Germline CDR1 is MNHEY and CDR2 is SVGEGT. CDR3 sequence (DNA): TGTGCCAGCAGTTACCCCTCTGGAGGGCCCCTGGCCAACGTCCTGACTTTC. Encoded protein: CASSYPSGGPLANVLTF.

This clonotype was picked up a small number of times. This chain links TRBV6-2 or TRBV6-3 with TRBJ1-5, with D possibly TRBD1 on 6 matching bases. The V end was cut by 4 bases, the J end by 0 bases, with 16 bases between. Germline V lookup: CDR1 MNHEY, CDR2 SVGEGT. The length of the CDR3 is 17 residues. Here the CDR3 reads CASSSPGGPYSNQPQHF. CDR3 DNA sequence: TGTGCCAGCAGTTCCCCCGGGGGGCCTTATAGCAATCAGCCCCAGCATTTT.

This clonotype was found many times. The rearrangement uses TRBV6-2 or TRBV6-3 and TRBJ2-3; TRBD2 agrees at 7 bases. V lost 6 bases to trimming and J lost 5 bases; unmatched junction nucleotides: 8. This CDR3 contains 14 residues. Per germline, CDR1 MNHEY and CDR2 SVGEGT. The CDR3 DNA reads as TGTGCCAGCAGCACACGGACTAGTAGAGATACGCAGTATTTT. It encodes CASSTRTSRDTQYF.

This clonotype appeared many times. The rearrangement links TRBV6-5 to TRBJ1-1, with a tentative D call TRBD1 (5 bases). V dropped 2 bases and J dropped 4 bases, with 20 bases sitting between them. Germline CDR1 and CDR2: MNHEY and SVGAGI. This CDR3 spans 17 amino acids. CDR3 sequence: CASSYTTVRARGTEAFF. CDR3 bases: TGTGCCAGCAGTTACACCACCGTCAGGGCTCGGGGCACTGAAGCTTTCTTT.

This clonotype was seen ten or more times. The chain combines TRBV2 with TRBJ2-2; a weak D match, TRBD1 (6 bases). Germline values: CDR1 SNHLY, CDR2 FYNNEI. With 4 bases removed from V and 6 bases from J, the gap between germline ends came to 9 bases. The CDR3 runs 13 residues. This CDR3 reads CASSVQGSGELFF. The CDR3 DNA sequence: TGTGCCAGCAGTGTGCAGGGGTCCGGGGAGCTGTTTTTT.

This clonotype came up a few times. The chain combines TRBV20-1 with TRBJ2-3; D tentatively reads TRBD1 or TRBD2 (5 bases each). Germline CDR1 DFQATT, CDR2 SNEGSKA (reference sequence). The CDR3 covers 15 residues. Trimming removed 1 base from V and 7 bases from J, with 18 bases in between. The CDR3 nucleotides read TGCAGTGCTAGAGTAACCGGGACGACAACCTATACGCAGTATTTT. The encoded protein is CSARVTGTTTYTQYF.